This passage covers 20 T cell receptor beta chains from one sample sequenced in a study of T cells expressing NK-cell markers. TCRdb derives one entry per CDR3 protein from the 5' RACE reads, leaving out DNA. The repertoire table contains about 460,000 distinct CDR3 sequences. Sequenced material: blood T cells: a sorted CD56 or NKG2C T cell subset, CD4+ or CD8+ T cells, or bulk PBMC T cells (not recorded which). Every receptor here comes from a woman aged 45-60 years in good health.

The chain combines TRBV27 with TRBJ2-1; there is no DNA to check the TCRdb D call of TRBD1. The germline V gene has CDR1 MNHEY and CDR2 SMNVEV (reference sequence). This CDR3 is 13 amino acids long. The CDR3 sequence: CASSFGLGGEQFF.

This sequence joins TRBV7-9 and TRBJ2-7; no DNA is available, so the TRBD1 call from TCRdb remains unchecked. CDR3 length: 15 amino acids. Germline V gene sequence: CDR1 SEHNR, CDR2 FQNEAQ (reference sequence). The CDR3 here is CASSRPTKSSYEQYF.

The genes are TRBV3-1 and TRBJ2-7. CDR1 and CDR2 (germline): LGHDT, YNNKEL (reference sequence). The CDR3 loop spans 13 amino acids. CDR3 sequence: CASSSNAAYEQYF.

The rearrangement uses TRBV20-1 and TRBJ2-7; TCRdb's D call of TRBD1 is untestable without DNA. The CDR3 length is 14 residues. Germline V CDR1 and CDR2: DFQATT, SNEGSKA (reference sequence). The CDR3 spells CSALGEQGGYEQYF.

The rearrangement links TRBV25-1 to TRBJ2-5; the TRBD1 assignment by TCRdb is unverifiable without DNA. Germline values: CDR1 MGHDK, CDR2 SYGVNS. The CDR3 is made up of 13 amino acids. The CDR3 sequence is CASMQGARETQYF.

The rearrangement links TRBV10-3 to TRBJ1-2; TCRdb picks TRBD1, but there is no DNA to check that call. Per germline, CDR1 ENHRY and CDR2 SYGVKD. The length of the CDR3 is 14 residues. The CDR3 sequence: CATSLPGQHYGYTF.

The J gene is TRBJ2-7, the V gene TRBV20-1; TCRdb's D gene call, TRBD1, goes unchecked for lack of DNA. This CDR3 has 15 amino acids. Germline assignment: CDR1 DFQATT and CDR2 SNEGSKA (reference sequence). Here the CDR3 reads CSARDPETDAYEQYF.

The rearrangement uses TRBV5-1 and TRBJ2-3; the D call from TCRdb, TRBD1, cannot be confirmed without DNA. The germline V gene encodes CDR1 SGHRS and CDR2 YFSETQ. The CDR3 extends over 16 amino acids. CDR3 sequence: CASSGHPGLATDTQYF.

This chain uses TRBV9 with TRBJ2-7; TCRdb indicates TRBD1, and absent DNA this call remains unverified. Germline V gene sequence: CDR1 SGDLS, CDR2 YYNGEE. CDR3 length: 15 amino acids. The CDR3 sequence: CASSVGVDTTYEQYF.

CDR3 residues: CASATKATTGYGYTF. This chain links TRBV12-3 or TRBV12-4 with TRBJ1-2; TCRdb gives TRBD1 as the D gene, but with no DNA this cannot be confirmed. The CDR3 is 15 residues long.

The chain's CDR3 is CASSLGQLYEQYF. J is TRBJ2-7 and V is TRBV7-8; TCRdb picks TRBD1, but there is no DNA to check that call. The CDR3 has 13 amino acids. Germline V gene sequence: CDR1 SGHVS, CDR2 FQNEAQ.

The chain links TRBV5-1 to TRBJ2-1; there is no DNA to check the TCRdb D call of TRBD1. The CDR3 is made up of 14 amino acids. CDR1 and CDR2 (germline): SGHRS, YFSETQ. CDR3 amino acids: CASSGHFSYNEQFF.

The rearrangement uses TRBV5-1 and TRBJ2-1; no DNA is available, so the TRBD2 call from TCRdb remains unchecked. Germline V gene lookup returns CDR1 SGHRS and CDR2 YFSETQ. This CDR3 is 16 amino acids long. This CDR3 is CASSFGTSRIYNEQFF.

The rearrangement joins TRBV7-2 to TRBJ2-1; without DNA, the TCRdb call of TRBD2 cannot be checked. The CDR3 loop spans 15 amino acids. CDR1 and CDR2 (germline): SGHTA, FQGNSA. The CDR3 sequence is CASSRGGLAFDEQFF.

CDR3 loop: CASGPRPGLTPYNEQFF. The J gene is TRBJ2-1, the V gene TRBV12-5; TCRdb picks TRBD2, but there is no DNA to check that call. In germline, CDR1 is LGHNT, CDR2 FRNRAP. The CDR3 spans 17 residues.

The rearrangement links TRBV6-1 to TRBJ1-3. Germline V gene lookup returns CDR1 MNHNS and CDR2 SASEGT. The CDR3 contains 12 residues. CDR3 sequence reads: CASGIFGNTIYF.

The V gene is TRBV2, the J gene TRBJ2-7; TCRdb returns TRBD1, unconfirmable since there is no DNA. The germline V gene encodes CDR1 SNHLY and CDR2 FYNNEI. This CDR3 is 14 amino acids long. The CDR3 region is CASSEGPVPREQYF. Based on the CDR3 plus reference TRBV2 and TRBJ2-7, the full variable domain is EPEVTQTPSHQVTQMGQEVILRCVPISNHLYFYWYRQILGQKVEFLVSFYNNEISEKSEIFDDQFSVERPDGSNFTLKIRSTKLEDSAMYFCASSEGPVPREQYFGPGTRLTVT.

This chain connects TRBV20-1 to TRBJ2-2; the D call of TRBD2 rests on TCRdb alone, since no DNA is present to check it. Germline CDR1 is DFQATT and CDR2 is SNEGSKA (reference sequence). The length of the CDR3 is 19 residues. The CDR3 region is CSARDRGERRVGNTGELFF.

The genes are TRBV2 and TRBJ1-6. CDR1 SNHLY and CDR2 FYNNEI come from the germline V gene. The CDR3 sequence is 15 residues long. Here the CDR3 reads CASSGGAWDNSPLHF. The full variable domain, its missing parts supplied by reference TRBV2 and TRBJ1-6, is EPEVTQTPSHQVTQMGQEVILRCVPISNHLYFYWYRQILGQKVEFLVSFYNNEISEKSEIFDDQFSVERPDGSNFTLKIRSTKLEDSAMYFCASSGGAWDNSPLHFGNGTRLTVT.

The rearrangement links TRBV11-2 to TRBJ2-7. The CDR3 loop spans 14 amino acids. In germline, CDR1 is SGHAT, CDR2 FQNNGV. CDR3 protein: CASSLDWVTYEQYF.